This T cell receptor (beta chain) was obtained from a study of T cell responses to AZD1222 COVID-19 vaccine. Points from the study as a whole: Scientists sampled the repertoires only once the peak T cell response had passed. As reported, nearly half of all spike-specific TCRs target variant regions that are unmutated. Two AZD1222 administrations were followed by greater Spike-specific TCR breadth and depth. CD4 TCRs linked to vaccination spanned spike, dominating at 160-218 and 743-854.

TCRdb's copy holds only in-frame clones and misses some; the assay was immunoSEQ multiplex PCR. The sample shows some 92,000 clones, around 90% of them seen only once. As to this clone: What it binds is not known. This specimen includes other DNA sequences encoding the same CDR3.

The source material was peripheral blood, sampled on day 0 of AZD1222 vaccination. This TCR was sampled from an adult in good health.

The CDR3 is CASSPRTSGISYNEQFF. The CDR3 DNA reads as TGCGCCAGCAGCCCCCGGACTAGCGGAATTTCCTACAATGAGCAGTTCTTC. The chain employs TRBV5-1 and TRBJ2-1; 10 bases match TRBD2. The CDR3 length is 17 residues. V shed 4 bases and J 1 base; nucleotides not matched to a gene: 8. Per the germline V gene, CDR1 is SGHRS and CDR2 is YFSETQ.